The next 31 T cell receptor beta chains were all read from a single sample in a study of CXCR3-negative and CXCR3-positive naive CD8 T cells. Study-wide results and caveats: CXCR3-positive naive cells had TRB CDR3s that were more hydrophobic than CXCR3-negative naive cells had.

The antigens of these receptors remain unknown. Carrying UMI labels, the TRB cDNA libraries were prepared through 5' RACE. TCRdb re-called the 5' RACE reads, yielding one record per CDR3 amino acid sequence without DNA. The sample table sets out about 98,000 distinct CDR3 sequences. The sample consisted of naive CXCR3+ CD8+ T cells from blood. Subset denoted: CD45RO-CCR7+CD27+CD95- naive CD8+ T cells expressing CXCR3 (TNR3+). These receptors all come from a human donor in good health. Some clones in this sample may be carry-over from other donors' samples.

The J gene is TRBJ2-7, the V gene TRBV5-4; absent DNA, TCRdb's TRBD1 call cannot be checked. The CDR3 is 14 amino acids. CDR1 and CDR2 from the germline V gene are SGHNT and YYREEE (reference sequence). The CDR3 sequence: CASGQGELSYEQYF. Combining the CDR3 with reference TRBV5-4 and TRBJ2-7 gives the whole variable domain ETGVTQSPTHLIKTRGQQVTLRCSSQSGHNTVSWYQQALGQGPQFIFQYYREEENGRGNFPPRFSGLQFPNYSSELNVNALELDDSALYLCASGQGELSYEQYFGPGTRLTVT.

This rearrangement joins TRBV28 to TRBJ2-1; TCRdb proposes TRBD2, but this gene call is untestable without DNA. Looked up from germline, CDR1 is MDHEN and CDR2 is SYDVKM. The CDR3 consists of 13 residues. The CDR3 sequence is CAGGLAGDNEQFF.

The chain is built from TRBV28 and TRBJ2-7; the TCRdb call, TRBD2, lacks DNA for checking. Germline V gene lookup returns CDR1 MDHEN and CDR2 SYDVKM. The CDR3 is 14 amino acids. The CDR3 here is CASSLLAANYEQYF.

The chain joins TRBV6-4 to TRBJ2-1; TCRdb's D gene call, TRBD2, goes unchecked for lack of DNA. CDR3 length equals 15 residues. In germline, CDR1 is MRHNA, CDR2 SNTAGT. CDR3 region: CASSVLAGANNEQFF.

The chain uses TRBV10-2 and TRBJ2-3; TCRdb indicates TRBD2, and absent DNA this call remains unverified. CDR1 is WSHSY, CDR2 SAAADI, per germline. The CDR3 sequence is 16 residues long. CDR3: CASSEMAGWWADTQYF.

The rearrangement uses TRBV29-1 and TRBJ2-1. This CDR3 is 12 amino acids long. Germline CDR1 and CDR2: SQVTM and ANQGSEA. CDR3 sequence: CSVERQSNEQFF.

V gene TRBV20-1 combines with J gene TRBJ2-7; with no DNA, the TCRdb D assignment of TRBD1 cannot be verified. The CDR3 extends over 14 amino acids. CDR1 and CDR2 from the germline V gene are DFQATT and SNEGSKA (reference sequence). This CDR3 is CSAREGTGSGWQYF.

This chain joins TRBV28 and TRBJ1-3; TCRdb outputs TRBD1, but without DNA this stays unchecked. Germline values: CDR1 MDHEN, CDR2 SYDVKM. CDR3 length: 13 residues. The CDR3 region is CASLTGAGNTIYF.

V is TRBV6-2 or TRBV6-3 and J is TRBJ2-1; TCRdb names TRBD1, which stays unverified in the absence of DNA. This CDR3 has 20 amino acids. Per germline, CDR1 MNHEY and CDR2 SVGEGT. CDR3 sequence: CASRRSGATELRSSYNEQFF.

This chain uses TRBV7-2 with TRBJ2-5; the TCRdb D gene call, TRBD1, has no DNA to confirm it. This CDR3 comprises 15 residues. Germline CDR1 SGHTA, CDR2 FQGNSA. CDR3 region: CASSLDWQGLETQYF.

The V call is TRBV28, the J call TRBJ2-1; lacking DNA, the TRBD2 call made by TCRdb goes unchecked. This CDR3 region has 14 residues. Germline loops: CDR1 MDHEN, CDR2 SYDVKM. CDR3 in amino acids: CASSFWRGDNEQFF.

This rearrangement joins TRBV25-1 to TRBJ2-1. In germline, CDR1 is MGHDK, CDR2 SYGVNS. This CDR3 is built from 11 residues. This CDR3 reads CASIYYNEQFF.

V gene TRBV6-5 combines with J gene TRBJ2-3; without DNA, the TCRdb call of TRBD2 cannot be checked. The CDR3 has 18 amino acids. Germline V gene sequence: CDR1 MNHEY, CDR2 SVGAGI. CDR3 loop: CASSYNAGGLLSTDTQYF.

CDR3 protein: CASSFTSGANTGELFF. This chain uses TRBV7-9 with TRBJ2-2; TCRdb picks TRBD2, but there is no DNA to check that call. The CDR3 is 16 residues long. Germline CDR1 and CDR2: SEHNR and FQNEAQ (reference sequence).

The chain has TRBV29-1 and TRBJ2-5. CDR1 and CDR2 (germline): SQVTM, ANQGSEA. The CDR3 sequence is 13 residues long. The CDR3 loop reads CSVERRTPETQYF.

V usage is TRBV6-2 or TRBV6-3 and J usage is TRBJ1-1. CDR3 length equals 18 residues. Germline V gene data show CDR1 as MNHEY and CDR2 as SVGEGT. The CDR3 here is CASSSGWIRLTGDTEAFF.

The chain couples TRBV27 to TRBJ1-2; the D call from TCRdb, TRBD1, cannot be confirmed without DNA. The germline V gene encodes CDR1 MNHEY and CDR2 SMNVEV (reference sequence). The CDR3 is 18 amino acids. CDR3 sequence: CASSSLLQGATSAYGYTF.

The chain is built from TRBV29-1 and TRBJ2-7; TCRdb selects TRBD1, and the lack of DNA leaves this call unchecked. CDR3 length equals 15 residues. Per the germline V gene, CDR1 is SQVTM and CDR2 is ANQGSEA. CDR3 residues: CSVEDASAQPTGQYF.

The CDR3 reads CATSRDSLDRGRTGELFF. The V and J genes are TRBV15 and TRBJ2-2; TCRdb's D gene call, TRBD1, goes unchecked for lack of DNA. This CDR3 is 18 amino acids long. The germline gives CDR1 LNHNV, CDR2 YYDKDF (reference sequence).

The chain couples TRBV12-3 or TRBV12-4 to TRBJ2-3; with no DNA, the TCRdb D assignment of TRBD1 cannot be verified. The CDR3 runs to 16 residues. The CDR3 here is CASSSTGPGYTDTQYF.

The chain combines TRBV28 with TRBJ2-7. Germline-derived CDR1 and CDR2 are MDHEN and SYDVKM. This CDR3 is built from 12 residues. The chain's CDR3 is CASSFPSYEQYF.

The rearrangement links TRBV6-2 or TRBV6-3 to TRBJ2-5. Germline V gives CDR1 MNHEY, CDR2 SVGEGT. The CDR3 spans 11 residues. Here the CDR3 reads CASSTSETQYF.

The J gene is TRBJ2-7, the V gene TRBV4-1; the TCRdb D gene call, TRBD2, has no DNA to confirm it. This CDR3 is built from 15 residues. The germline V gene has CDR1 MGHRA and CDR2 YSYEKL. The CDR3 loop is CASSHSPGLSYEQYF.

CDR3 region: CASSLGFPLATDTQYF. The chain uses TRBV7-3 and TRBJ2-3. The V gene's germline CDR1 is SGHTA and CDR2 FQGTGA. The CDR3 covers 16 residues. The full variable domain, rest sourced from reference TRBV7-3 and TRBJ2-3, is GAGVSQTPSNKVTEKGKYVELRCDPISGHTALYWYRQSLGQGPEFLIYFQGTGAADDSGLPNDRFFAVRPEGSVSTLKIQRTERGDSAVYLCASSLGFPLATDTQYFGPGTRLTVL.

This chain joins TRBV5-1 and TRBJ2-2; TCRdb reports TRBD1, a call that lacks DNA to check it against. Germline V gene sequence: CDR1 SGHRS, CDR2 YFSETQ. CDR3 length: 16 residues. Here the CDR3 reads CASSFAAGGYTGELFF.

The chain has TRBV29-1 and TRBJ2-7; TCRdb outputs TRBD1, but without DNA this stays unchecked. Per the germline V gene, CDR1 is SQVTM and CDR2 is ANQGSEA. The CDR3 contains 12 residues. The CDR3 loop reads CSASGTGFEQYF.

The rearrangement uses TRBV7-8 and TRBJ2-2; TCRdb calls TRBD1, which cannot be checked without DNA. CDR1 SGHVS and CDR2 FQNEAQ come from the germline V gene. The CDR3 sequence is 14 residues long. The CDR3 loop reads CASSFRVDTGELFF.

V and J are TRBV7-6 and TRBJ2-1; TCRdb calls TRBD2, which cannot be checked without DNA. The CDR3 length is 16 residues. Germline V gene data show CDR1 as SGHVS and CDR2 as FNYEAQ. This CDR3 reads CASSSPGLAGGREQFF.

This chain joins TRBV29-1 and TRBJ2-1; the D gene TCRdb calls, TRBD1, cannot be checked with no DNA. There are 16 residues in the CDR3. Germline V gives CDR1 SQVTM, CDR2 ANQGSEA. CDR3 sequence: CSLGAVNPSSYNEQFF.

The chain couples TRBV7-3 to TRBJ1-2; TCRdb's assignment of TRBD1 cannot be checked, as there is no DNA. This CDR3 has 13 amino acids. Per germline, CDR1 SGHTA and CDR2 FQGTGA. CDR3 region: CASRRGQLYGYTF.

J is TRBJ2-7 and V is TRBV20-1; the D gene TCRdb calls, TRBD1, cannot be checked with no DNA. Looked up from germline, CDR1 is DFQATT and CDR2 is SNEGSKA (reference sequence). This CDR3 is 13 amino acids long. The CDR3: CSVQSQGAYEQYF.